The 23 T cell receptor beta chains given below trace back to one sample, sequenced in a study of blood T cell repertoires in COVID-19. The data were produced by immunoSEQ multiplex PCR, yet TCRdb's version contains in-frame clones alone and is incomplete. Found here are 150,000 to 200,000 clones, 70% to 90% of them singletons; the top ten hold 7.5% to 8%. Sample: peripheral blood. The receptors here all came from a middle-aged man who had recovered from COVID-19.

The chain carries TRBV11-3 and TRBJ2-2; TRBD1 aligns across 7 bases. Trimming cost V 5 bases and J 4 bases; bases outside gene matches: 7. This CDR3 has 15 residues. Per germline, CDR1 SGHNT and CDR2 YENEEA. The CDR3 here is CASSPGQAFTGELFF. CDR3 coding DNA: TGTGCCAGCAGCCCCGGACAGGCCTTCACCGGGGAGCTGTTTTTT.

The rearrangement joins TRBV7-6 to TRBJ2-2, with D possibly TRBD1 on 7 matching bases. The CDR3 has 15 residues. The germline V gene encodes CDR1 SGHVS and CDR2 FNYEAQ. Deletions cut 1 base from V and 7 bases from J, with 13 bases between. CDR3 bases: TGTGCCAGCAGCTTAGAGCAGGGGGGAAGCGGGGAGCTGTTTTTT. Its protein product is CASSLEQGGSGELFF. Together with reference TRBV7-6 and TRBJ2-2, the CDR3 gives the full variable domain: GAGVSQSPRYKVTKRGQDVALRCDPISGHVSLYWYRQALGQGPEFLTYFNYEAQQDKSGLPNDRFSAERPEGSISTLTIQRTEQRDSAMYRCASSLEQGGSGELFFGEGSRLTVL.

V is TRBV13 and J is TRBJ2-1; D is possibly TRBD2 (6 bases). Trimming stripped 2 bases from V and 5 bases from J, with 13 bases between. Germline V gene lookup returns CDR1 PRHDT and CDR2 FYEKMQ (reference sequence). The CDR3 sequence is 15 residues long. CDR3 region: CASSLSRGADNEQFF. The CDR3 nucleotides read TGTGCCAGCAGCTTAAGCCGCGGGGCTGACAATGAGCAGTTCTTC.

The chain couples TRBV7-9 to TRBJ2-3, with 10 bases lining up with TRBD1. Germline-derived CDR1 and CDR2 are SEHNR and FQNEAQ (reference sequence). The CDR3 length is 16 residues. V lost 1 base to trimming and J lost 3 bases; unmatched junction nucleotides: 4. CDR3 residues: CASSLGGQGKTDTQYF. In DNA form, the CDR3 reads TGTGCCAGCAGCTTAGGGGGACAGGGGAAGACAGATACGCAGTATTTT.

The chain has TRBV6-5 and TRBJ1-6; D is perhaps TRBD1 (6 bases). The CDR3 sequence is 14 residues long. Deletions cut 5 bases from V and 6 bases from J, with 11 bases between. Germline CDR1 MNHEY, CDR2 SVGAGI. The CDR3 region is CASSRQVANSPLHF. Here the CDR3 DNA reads TGTGCCAGCAGTCGACAGGTAGCTAATTCACCCCTCCACTTT.

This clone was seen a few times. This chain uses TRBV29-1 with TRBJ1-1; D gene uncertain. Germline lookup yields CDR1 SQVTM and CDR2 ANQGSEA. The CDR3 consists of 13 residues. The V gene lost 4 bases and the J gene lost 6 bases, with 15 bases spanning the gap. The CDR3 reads CSVVGSSYAEAFF. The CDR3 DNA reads TGCAGCGTTGTTGGCAGTTCTTACGCTGAAGCTTTCTTT.

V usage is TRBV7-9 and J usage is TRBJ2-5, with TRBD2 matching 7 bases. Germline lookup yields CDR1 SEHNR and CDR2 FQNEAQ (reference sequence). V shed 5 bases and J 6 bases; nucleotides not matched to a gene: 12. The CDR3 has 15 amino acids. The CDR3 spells CASSPPGLIEKTQYF. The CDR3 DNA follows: TGTGCCAGCAGCCCGCCGGGACTAATCGAGAAGACCCAGTACTTC.

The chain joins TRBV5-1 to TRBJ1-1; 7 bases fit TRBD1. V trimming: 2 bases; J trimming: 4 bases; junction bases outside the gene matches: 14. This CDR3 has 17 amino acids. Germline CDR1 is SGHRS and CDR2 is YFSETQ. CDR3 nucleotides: TGCGCCAGCAGCTTACAACTAACAGGGGTTGGCGGCACTGAAGCTTTCTTT. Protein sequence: CASSLQLTGVGGTEAFF.

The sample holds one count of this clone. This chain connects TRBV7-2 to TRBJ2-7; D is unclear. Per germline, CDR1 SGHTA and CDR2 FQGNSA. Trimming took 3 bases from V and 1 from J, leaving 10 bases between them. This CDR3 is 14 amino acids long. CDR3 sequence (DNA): TGTGCCAGCAGCTTGTTGGCGGTATCCTACGAGCAGTACTTC. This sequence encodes CASSLLAVSYEQYF.

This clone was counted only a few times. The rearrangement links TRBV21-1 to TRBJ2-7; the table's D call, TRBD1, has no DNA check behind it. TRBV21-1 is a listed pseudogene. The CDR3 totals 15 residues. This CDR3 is CASSNGGQGSYEQYF. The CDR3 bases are TGTGCCAGCAGCAATGGGGGACAGGGGAGTTACGAGCAGTACTTC.

Written as DNA, the CDR3 is TGTGCCAGCAGCCAAGGGACTAGCGGGAGGAAGGGTGAGCAGTTCTTC. It specifies CASSQGTSGRKGEQFF. The chain joins TRBV4-2 to TRBJ2-1; 14 bases fit TRBD2. The CDR3 has 16 residues. The germline V gene encodes CDR1 LGHNA and CDR2 YNFKEQ. V gave up 1 base and J gave up 9 bases; unmatched junction bases: 5.

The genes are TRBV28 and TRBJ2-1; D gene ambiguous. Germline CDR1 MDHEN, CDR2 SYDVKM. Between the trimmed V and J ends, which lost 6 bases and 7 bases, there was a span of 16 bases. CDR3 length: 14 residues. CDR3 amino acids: CASSALEYVNEQFF. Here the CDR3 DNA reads TGTGCCAGCAGCGCGCTGGAGTATGTTAATGAGCAGTTCTTC.

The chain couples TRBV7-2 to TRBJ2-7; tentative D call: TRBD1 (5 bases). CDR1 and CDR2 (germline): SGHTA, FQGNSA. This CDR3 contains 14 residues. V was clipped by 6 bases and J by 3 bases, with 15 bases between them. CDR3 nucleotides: TGTGCCAGCAGTCCCGGGCAGGGCCTCTACGAGCAGTACTTC. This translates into CASSPGQGLYEQYF.

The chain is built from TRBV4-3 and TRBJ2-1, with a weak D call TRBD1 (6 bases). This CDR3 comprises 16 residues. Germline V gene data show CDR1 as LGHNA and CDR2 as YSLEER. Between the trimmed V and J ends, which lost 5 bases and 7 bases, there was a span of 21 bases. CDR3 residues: CASSSLTGPEPNEQFF. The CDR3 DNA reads TGCGCCAGCAGCTCCCTGACAGGTCCTGAACCTAATGAGCAGTTCTTC.

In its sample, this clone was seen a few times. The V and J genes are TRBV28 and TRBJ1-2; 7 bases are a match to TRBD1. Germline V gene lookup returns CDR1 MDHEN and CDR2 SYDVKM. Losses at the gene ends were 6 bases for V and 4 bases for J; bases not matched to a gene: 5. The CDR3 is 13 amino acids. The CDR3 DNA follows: TGTGCCAGCAGGAAAGGGACAGCCTATGGCTACACCTTC. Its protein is CASRKGTAYGYTF.

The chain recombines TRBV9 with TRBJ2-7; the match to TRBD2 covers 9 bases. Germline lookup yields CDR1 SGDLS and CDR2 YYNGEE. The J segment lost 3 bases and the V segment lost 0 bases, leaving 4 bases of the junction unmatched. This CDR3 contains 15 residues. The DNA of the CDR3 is TGTGCCAGCAGCGTAGGGGCTAGCGGGGTCTACGAGCAGTACTTC. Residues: CASSVGASGVYEQYF.

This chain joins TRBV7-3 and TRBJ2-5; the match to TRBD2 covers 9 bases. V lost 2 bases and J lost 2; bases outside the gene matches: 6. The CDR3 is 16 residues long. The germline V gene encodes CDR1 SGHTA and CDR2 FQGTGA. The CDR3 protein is CASSLDTSGPQETQYF. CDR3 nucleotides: TGTGCCAGCAGCTTAGATACTAGCGGGCCTCAAGAGACCCAGTACTTC. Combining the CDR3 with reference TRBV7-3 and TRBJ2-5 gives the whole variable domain GAGVSQTPSNKVTEKGKYVELRCDPISGHTALYWYRQSLGQGPEFLIYFQGTGAADDSGLPNDRFFAVRPEGSVSTLKIQRTERGDSAVYLCASSLDTSGPQETQYFGPGTRLLVL.

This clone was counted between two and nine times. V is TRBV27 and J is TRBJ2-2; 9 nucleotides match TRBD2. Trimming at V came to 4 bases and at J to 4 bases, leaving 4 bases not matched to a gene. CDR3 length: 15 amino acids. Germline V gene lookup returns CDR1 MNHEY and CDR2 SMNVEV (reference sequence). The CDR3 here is CASSSVSGGTGELFF. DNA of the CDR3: TGTGCCAGCAGTTCGGTTAGCGGGGGCACCGGGGAGCTGTTTTTT.

The CDR3 region is CATEPFTEAFF. DNA of the CDR3: TGTGCCACAGAACCTTTCACTGAAGCTTTCTTT. V is TRBV2 and J is TRBJ1-1; D unclear. Trimming took 10 bases from V and 4 from J, leaving 10 bases between them. Per germline, CDR1 SNHLY and CDR2 FYNNEI. The CDR3 sequence is 11 residues long.

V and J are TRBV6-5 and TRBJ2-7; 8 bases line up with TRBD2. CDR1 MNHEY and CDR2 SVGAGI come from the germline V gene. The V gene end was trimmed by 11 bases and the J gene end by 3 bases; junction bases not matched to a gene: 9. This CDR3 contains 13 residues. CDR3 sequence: CAVSGGFGYEQYF. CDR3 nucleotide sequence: TGTGCCGTGTCGGGGGGGTTTGGCTACGAGCAGTACTTC.

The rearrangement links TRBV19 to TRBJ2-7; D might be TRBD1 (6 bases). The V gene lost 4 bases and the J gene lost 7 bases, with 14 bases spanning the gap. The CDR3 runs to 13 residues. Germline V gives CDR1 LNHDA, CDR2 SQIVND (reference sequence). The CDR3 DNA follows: TGTGCCAGTAGTAGACCACAGGGTCTGGAGCAGTACTTC. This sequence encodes CASSRPQGLEQYF. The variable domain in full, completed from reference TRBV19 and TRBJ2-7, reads DGGITQSPKYLFRKEGQNVTLSCEQNLNHDAMYWYRQDPGQGLRLIYYSQIVNDFQKGDIAEGYSVSREKKESFPLTVTSAQKNPTAFYLCASSRPQGLEQYFGPGTRLTVT.

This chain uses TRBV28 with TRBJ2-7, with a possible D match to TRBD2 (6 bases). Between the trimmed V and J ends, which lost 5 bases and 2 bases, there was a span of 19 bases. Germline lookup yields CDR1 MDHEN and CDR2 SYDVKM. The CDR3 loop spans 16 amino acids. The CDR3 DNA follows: TGTGCCAGCAGTGCCCACGACATCGGAGGGCCCTACGAGCAGTACTTC. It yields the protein CASSAHDIGGPYEQYF.

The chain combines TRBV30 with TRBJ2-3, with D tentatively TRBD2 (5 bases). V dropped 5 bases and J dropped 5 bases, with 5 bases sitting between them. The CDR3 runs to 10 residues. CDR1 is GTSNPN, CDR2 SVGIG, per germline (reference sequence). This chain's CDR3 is CAWGLDTQYF. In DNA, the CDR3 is TGTGCCTGGGGACTAGATACGCAGTATTTT.